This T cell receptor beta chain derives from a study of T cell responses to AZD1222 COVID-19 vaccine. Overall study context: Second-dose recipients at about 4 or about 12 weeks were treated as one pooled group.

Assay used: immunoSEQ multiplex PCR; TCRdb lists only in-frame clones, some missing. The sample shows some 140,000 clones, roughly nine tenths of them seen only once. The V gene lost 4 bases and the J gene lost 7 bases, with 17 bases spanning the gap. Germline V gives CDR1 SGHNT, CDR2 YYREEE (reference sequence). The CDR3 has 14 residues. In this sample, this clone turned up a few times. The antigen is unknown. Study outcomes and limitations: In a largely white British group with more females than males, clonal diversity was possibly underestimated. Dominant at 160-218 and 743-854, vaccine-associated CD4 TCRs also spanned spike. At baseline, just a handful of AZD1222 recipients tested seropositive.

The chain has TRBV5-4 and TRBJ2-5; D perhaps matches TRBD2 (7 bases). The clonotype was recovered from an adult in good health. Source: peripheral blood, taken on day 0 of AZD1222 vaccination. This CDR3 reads CASSVLGGPLTQYF. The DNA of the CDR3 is TGTGCCAGCAGCGTGCTGGGGGGGCCCTTGACCCAGTACTTC.